Listed below are T cell receptor beta chains from one sample, sequenced in a study of blood T cell repertoires in COVID-19. TCRdb keeps only in-frame clones here, not all; method: immunoSEQ multiplex PCR. In the table there are approximately 170,000 clones, 70% to 90% of which are singletons. Sequencing was performed on peripheral blood. The receptor set was obtained from a woman of 80 years or more in a cohort sampled during active or convalescent COVID-19. Each CDR3 is given with its conserved first and last residue. The D gene is left open where the match is weak. The size of a clone is reported for some rows only, either as once, few or many, or as a class for expanded clones.

-,TRBV11-3,-,TRBJ2-2,TGTGCCAGCAGCTGGGCGGGGCCGAACACCGGGGAGCTGTTTTTT,CASSWAGPNTGELFF
-,TRBV7-9,-,TRBJ2-1,TGTGCCAGCAGCCCACGGGCGGGCGCTCTCAAGGGATTTTACAATGAGCAGTTCTTC,CASSPRAGALKGFYNEQFF
few,TRBV7-9,-,TRBJ2-3,TGTGCCAGCAGCTTAGCGGAGGGAACAGATACGCAGTATTTT,CASSLAEGTDTQYF
once,TRBV6-6,-,TRBJ2-5,TGTGCCAGCAAGATTGGCGGCCAAGAGACCCAGTACTTC,CASKIGGQETQYF
-,TRBV12-5,-,TRBJ2-3,TGTGCTAGTGGTTTATCACCCAGAACAGATACGCAGTATTTT,CASGLSPRTDTQYF
-,TRBV28,TRBD1,TRBJ2-7,TGTGCCAGCAGTTTATGGGCAGGGGACAGCTCCTACGAGCAGTACTTC,CASSLWAGDSSYEQYF
-,TRBV2,TRBD1,TRBJ1-2,TGTGCCAGCAGTGAAGCGCTGGGACAGTACTATGGCTACACCTTC,CASSEALGQYYGYTF
-,TRBV11-3,TRBD1,TRBJ2-3,TGTGCCAGCAGCTACGGACAGGGAGGTGGCACAGATACGCAGTATTTT,CASSYGQGGGTDTQYF
-,TRBV5-5,TRBD1,TRBJ1-5,TGTGCCAGCAGTTTGGAAGGGTACGGGACAGGGAGCAATCAGCCCCAGCATTTT,CASSLEGYGTGSNQPQHF
few,TRBV19,TRBD1,TRBJ1-1,TGTGCCAGTAGTTCACAGGGGGGGAACACTGAAGCTTTCTTT,CASSSQGGNTEAFF
-,TRBV5-6,-,TRBJ1-2,TGTGCCAGCAGCTTGGCCGGCAGCGGACTCTATGGCTACACCTTC,CASSLAGSGLYGYTF
-,TRBV2,-,TRBJ1-4,TGTGCCAGCAGTTCAACAACTAATGAAAAACTGTTTTTT,CASSSTTNEKLFF
-,TRBV4-3,-,TRBJ2-7,TGCGCCAGCAGCCAAGGAGGAGGGAGGTACGAGCAGTACTTC,CASSQGGGRYEQYF
-,TRBV5-4,TRBD1,TRBJ1-1,TGTGCCAGCAGCTTGCCAGGGGGCCAGGACACTGAAGCTTTCTTT,CASSLPGGQDTEAFF
-,TRBV9,-,TRBJ2-5,TGTGCCAGCAGCCCGTTGTTTTCTAGTCCCCCAGAGACCCAGTACTTC,CASSPLFSSPPETQYF
-,TRBV6-1,TRBD2,TRBJ2-3,TGTGCCAGCAGTGAACTAGCGGGGAACACAGATACGCAGTATTTT,CASSELAGNTDTQYF